Below are 29 T cell receptor beta chains sequenced from a single sample in a study of identical twins. From the 5' RACE reads, TCRdb called clonotypes with MiXCR, one entry per CDR3 protein. The table has roughly 250,000 distinct CDR3 sequences, more than 12% seen once; the top ten hold around 8.9%. Sequenced sample: memory (CD45RO+) T cells sorted from blood. All receptors come from a woman between 18 and 29 years old in good health.

This chain joins TRBV9 and TRBJ2-3, with TRBD2 identical over 8 bases. The CDR3 is made up of 16 amino acids. After removal of 0 bases from V and 2 bases from J, the junction contained 5 bases not matched to a gene. From germline, CDR1 is SGDLS and CDR2 YYNGEE. CDR3 nucleotides: TGTGCCAGCAGCGTAGGTGGTAGCGGGGACACAGATACGCAGTATTTT. Amino acid sequence: CASSVGGSGDTDTQYF. The full variable domain, rest sourced from reference TRBV9 and TRBJ2-3, is DSGVTQTPKHLITATGQRVTLRCSPRSGDLSVYWYQQSLDQGLQFLIQYYNGEERAKGNILERFSAQQFPDLHSELNLSSLELGDSALYFCASSVGGSGDTDTQYFGPGTRLTVL.

This clonotype was recorded a few times. V gene TRBV20-1 combines with J gene TRBJ1-3; TRBD1 matches 7 bases. V was pared by 2 bases and J by 1 base, with 2 bases of the junction left unmatched. CDR1 DFQATT and CDR2 SNEGSKA come from the germline V gene (reference sequence). This CDR3 has 14 residues. CDR3 protein: CSARWDSSGNTIYF. CDR3 coding DNA: TGCAGTGCTAGATGGGACAGTTCTGGAAACACCATATATTTT.

This clonotype was counted a few times. The chain uses TRBV7-2 and TRBJ2-5; 7 bases agree with TRBD2. Per germline, CDR1 SGHTA and CDR2 FQGNSA. V dropped 4 bases and J dropped 4; count of bases not matched to a gene: 3. The CDR3 contains 13 residues. The CDR3 here is CASSSLASETQYF. The CDR3 bases are TGTGCCAGCAGCTCACTAGCGTCAGAGACCCAGTACTTC.

This clonotype was picked up a small number of times. This chain uses TRBV10-3 with TRBJ2-5; the D gene could be TRBD1 or TRBD2 (5 bases each). CDR3 size: 14 residues. V was cut by 3 bases and J by 1 base, with 9 bases left in between. Germline V gene lookup returns CDR1 ENHRY and CDR2 SYGVKD. CDR3 amino acids: CAISDGGAQETQYF. CDR3 sequence (DNA): TGTGCCATCAGTGATGGGGGAGCCCAAGAGACCCAGTACTTC.

This chain links TRBV6-2 or TRBV6-3 with TRBJ2-7; tentative D call: TRBD2 (6 bases). The CDR3 totals 16 residues. Germline V gives CDR1 MNHEY, CDR2 SVGEGT. V lost 5 bases to trimming and J lost 4 bases, with 21 bases between them. The CDR3 region has the DNA TGTGCCAGCAGTCTCGGGGAGACTAGTTACGGTTACGAGCAGTACTTC. It is translated as CASSLGETSYGYEQYF.

This clonotype has a single count. V gene TRBV5-1 combines with J gene TRBJ2-5; 10 bases agree with TRBD2. The CDR3 is 17 residues long. V lost 0 bases, J lost 9 bases, and 14 bases stayed unmatched. Looked up from germline, CDR1 is SGHRS and CDR2 is YFSETQ. The CDR3 is CASSLGLAGDKLTAQYF. Written as DNA, the CDR3 is TGCGCCAGCAGCTTGGGGCTAGCGGGAGATAAATTGACGGCCCAGTACTTC.

A few counts support this clonotype. This chain joins TRBV11-2 and TRBJ2-2, with a tentative D call TRBD2 (5 bases). V shed 1 base and J shed 8 bases, with 11 bases lying between them. Germline CDR1 SGHAT, CDR2 FQNNGV. The CDR3 loop spans 14 amino acids. The CDR3 region has the DNA TGTGCCAGCAGCTTAGTGCTTTCGGGGGGGGAGCTGTTTTTT. Translated, it gives CASSLVLSGGELFF.

This chain connects TRBV20-1 to TRBJ2-2; D may be TRBD2 (5 bases). V shed 0 bases and J shed 8 bases, with 13 bases lying between them. Germline V gene lookup returns CDR1 DFQATT and CDR2 SNEGSKA (reference sequence). The CDR3 is 14 residues long. CDR3 sequence: CSARDSRVRGELFF. CDR3 sequence (DNA): TGCAGTGCTAGAGATTCGAGGGTTCGTGGGGAGCTGTTTTTT.

The chain employs TRBV4-2 and TRBJ1-5; no firm D call. V gave up 0 bases and J gave up 6 bases, with 15 bases separating them. There are 16 residues in the CDR3. The V gene's germline CDR1 is LGHNA and CDR2 YNFKEQ. CDR3 coding DNA: TGTGCCAGCAGCCAAGACCATGGGTATGTTCGTCAGCCCCAGCATTTT. Translating gives CASSQDHGYVRQPQHF.

V and J are TRBV30 and TRBJ2-1; TRBD2 agrees at 14 bases. V was clipped by 5 bases and J by 4 bases; unmatched bases: 4. The CDR3 runs 15 residues. Per germline, CDR1 GTSNPN and CDR2 SVGIG (reference sequence). This CDR3 reads CAWLTSGRGYNEQFF. The CDR3 DNA follows: TGTGCCTGGCTGACTAGCGGGAGGGGGTACAATGAGCAGTTCTTC.

The rearrangement links TRBV20-1 to TRBJ2-2; D uncertain. The V gene lost 0 bases and the J gene lost 6 bases, with 5 bases spanning the gap. The CDR3 has 12 amino acids. Germline loops: CDR1 DFQATT, CDR2 SNEGSKA (reference sequence). DNA for the CDR3: TGCAGTGCTAGAGATCTGCCCGGGGAGCTGTTTTTT. Amino acid sequence: CSARDLPGELFF.

This chain connects TRBV19 to TRBJ2-7, with TRBD1 matching over 9 bases. The CDR3 is 14 residues long. Germline-derived CDR1 and CDR2 are LNHDA and SQIVND (reference sequence). V was clipped by 5 bases and J by 1 base; unmatched bases: 3. Here the CDR3 reads CASSAGTGSYEQYF. CDR3 in DNA: TGTGCCAGTAGTGCGGGGACAGGGTCCTACGAGCAGTACTTC.

The chain links TRBV7-2 to TRBJ2-7; 14 bases line up with TRBD2. This CDR3 region has 15 residues. With 4 bases clipped from V and 9 bases from J, the junction kept 8 bases outside the gene matches. The germline V gene has CDR1 SGHTA and CDR2 FQGNSA. DNA for the CDR3: TGTGCCAGCAGCTCTGGGACTAGCGGGAGAATATGGCAGTACTTC. Residues: CASSSGTSGRIWQYF.

Only one count was recorded for this clonotype. CDR3 DNA sequence: TGTGCCAGCAGTAGGCGGAGGACGGAAAAGCAGTACTTC. Its translation: CASSRRRTEKQYF. The rearrangement links TRBV6-4 to TRBJ2-7; TRBD2 is a possible D gene (5 bases). CDR3 length: 13 amino acids. Germline assignment: CDR1 MRHNA and CDR2 SNTAGT. Deletions cut 5 bases from V and 8 bases from J, with 16 bases between.

The sample holds many counts of this clonotype. The chain carries TRBV29-1 and TRBJ2-1; 8 nucleotides align to TRBD2. V gave up 4 bases and J gave up 5 bases; unmatched junction bases: 13. Germline V gene data show CDR1 as SQVTM and CDR2 as ANQGSEA. CDR3 length: 16 amino acids. CDR3 residues: CSVVLLADLVDNEQFF. CDR3 nucleotides: TGCAGCGTTGTTCTACTAGCGGACCTTGTGGACAATGAGCAGTTCTTC.

The chain uses TRBV3-1 and TRBJ2-1, with TRBD2 identical over 8 bases. CDR3 size: 18 residues. V lost 0 bases, J lost 7 bases, and 14 bases stayed unmatched. Germline V lookup: CDR1 LGHDT, CDR2 YNNKEL (reference sequence). The CDR3 region has the DNA TGTGCCAGCAGCCAAGACCCCCCTCTAGCGGGCGGGGGGAATGAGCAGTTCTTC. Protein: CASSQDPPLAGGGNEQFF.

Comments on this clonotype: At one of its ends the junction is not consistent with the germline gene, which may arise from a read error. The chain carries TRBV20-1 and TRBJ2-2; a possible D gene is TRBD1 (5 bases). The CDR3 contains 17 residues. The germline gives CDR1 DFQATT, CDR2 SNEGSKA (reference sequence). CDR3 bases: TGCTGTGCTAGAGATTATGGGGCCGCGCGACACACCGGGGAGCTGTTTTTT. It specifies CCARDYGAARHTGELFF.

The V gene is TRBV5-6, the J gene TRBJ2-5; 11 nucleotides match TRBD2. The length of the CDR3 is 15 residues. Germline-derived CDR1 and CDR2 are SGHDT and YYEEEE. V was clipped by 4 bases and J by 2 bases; unmatched bases: 4. CDR3: CASSGSGGAQETQYF. As DNA, the CDR3 is TGTGCCAGCAGCGGTAGCGGGGGGGCACAAGAGACCCAGTACTTC.

In this sample, this clonotype turned up a few times. The gene calls are TRBV20-1 and TRBJ2-7, with TRBD1 matching 10 bases. Germline V gene sequence: CDR1 DFQATT, CDR2 SNEGSKA (reference sequence). The CDR3 has 15 residues. Trimming cost V 3 bases and J 4 bases; bases outside gene matches: 9. CDR3 sequence reads: CSASPQRGQGYEQYF. CDR3 nucleotides: TGCAGTGCTAGTCCTCAAAGGGGACAGGGGTACGAGCAGTACTTC.

J is TRBJ1-1 and V is TRBV5-1; 7 nucleotides align to TRBD1. The germline V gene has CDR1 SGHRS and CDR2 YFSETQ. The CDR3 consists of 13 residues. The ends lost 8 bases at V and 1 base at J; junction bases unmatched: 5. The CDR3 DNA reads TGCGCCAGTAAGGGACAGTCGAACACTGAAGCTTTCTTT. Translating gives CASKGQSNTEAFF.

The chain carries TRBV5-1 and TRBJ2-7; the D gene is possibly TRBD2 (5 bases). Germline assignment: CDR1 SGHRS and CDR2 YFSETQ. Trimming took off 4 bases at V and 1 base at J, with 15 bases between the two ends. The CDR3 loop spans 15 amino acids. The CDR3 reads CASSRTLRGSYEQYF. CDR3 DNA sequence: TGCGCCAGCAGCAGGACCCTTCGGGGATCCTACGAGCAGTACTTC. Together with reference TRBV5-1 and TRBJ2-7, the CDR3 gives the full variable domain: KAGVTQTPRYLIKTRGQQVTLSCSPISGHRSVSWYQQTPGQGLQFLFEYFSETQRNKGNFPGRFSGRQFSNSRSEMNVSTLELGDSALYLCASSRTLRGSYEQYFGPGTRLTVT.

This chain's CDR3 is CASSDDSYNSPLHF. CDR3 nucleotides: TGTGCCAGCAGTGATGACTCCTATAATTCACCCCTCCACTTT. The chain uses TRBV12-3 or TRBV12-4 and TRBJ1-6; D gene unclear. V was pared by 5 bases and J by 0 bases, with 5 bases between. This CDR3 contains 14 residues.

This clonotype was detected many times. In DNA, the CDR3 is TGTGCCAGCAGCCAATCACAGGGGAATCAGCCCCAGCATTTT. Protein: CASSQSQGNQPQHF. This chain connects TRBV3-1 to TRBJ1-5; 7 bases align to TRBD1. The germline V gene encodes CDR1 LGHDT and CDR2 YNNKEL (reference sequence). This CDR3 has 14 amino acids. Germline trimming cut 2 bases from V and 4 bases from J; bases unmatched to any gene: 2. The variable domain in full, completed from reference TRBV3-1 and TRBJ1-5, reads DTAVSQTPKYLVTQMGNDKSIKCEQNLGHDTMYWYKQDSKKFLKIMFSYNNKELIINETVPNRFSPKSPDKAHLNLHINSLELGDSAVYFCASSQSQGNQPQHFGDGTRLSIL.

This chain connects TRBV5-1 to TRBJ2-7; D call uncertain. In germline, CDR1 is SGHRS, CDR2 YFSETQ. The CDR3 contains 13 residues. Trimming pared 0 bases from V and 1 base from J, leaving 5 bases between. In nucleotides, the CDR3 is TGCGCCAGCAGCTTGGCTTATTCCTACGAGCAGTACTTC. Residues: CASSLAYSYEQYF.

The chain is built from TRBV18 and TRBJ2-5; tentative D call: TRBD1 (5 bases). The V and J ends lost 2 bases and 5 bases respectively, with 9 bases between them. The CDR3 contains 13 residues. Germline lookup yields CDR1 KGHSH and CDR2 LQKENI. CDR3 in DNA: TGTGCCAGCTCACCAGACAGCTCGGAGACCCAGTACTTC. Its translation is CASSPDSSETQYF.

J is TRBJ2-1 and V is TRBV20-1; 13 nucleotides match TRBD2. Germline V gives CDR1 DFQATT, CDR2 SNEGSKA (reference sequence). The CDR3 consists of 15 residues. The trim removed 1 base at V and 7 bases at J, leaving 4 bases unmatched. As DNA, the CDR3 is TGCAGTGCTAGAGTCCCGGGACTAGCGGGGAATGAGCAGTTCTTC. As protein: CSARVPGLAGNEQFF.

Written as DNA, the CDR3 is TGCAGCGTTGTGGCGGGACCGAACTCTGGGGCCAACGTCCTGACTTTC. Residues: CSVVAGPNSGANVLTF. The gene calls are TRBV29-1 and TRBJ2-6; TRBD2 is a possible D gene (6 bases). The germline gives CDR1 SQVTM, CDR2 ANQGSEA. This CDR3 region has 16 residues. Trimming removed 4 bases at V and 0 bases at J, with 13 bases between.

This clonotype was found many times. The chain joins TRBV20-1 to TRBJ1-1, with D perhaps TRBD1 (5 bases). Germline lookup yields CDR1 DFQATT and CDR2 SNEGSKA (reference sequence). Trimming pared 6 bases from V and 10 bases from J, leaving 15 bases between. The CDR3 extends over 11 amino acids. The CDR3 region has the DNA TGCAGTGCCAGGGACTTTCGGGGAGCTTTCTTT. This sequence encodes CSARDFRGAFF.

J is TRBJ2-7 and V is TRBV20-1, with 9 bases fitting TRBD2. Germline CDR1 reads DFQATT; CDR2 reads SNEGSKA (reference sequence). The junction had 4 bases not matched to a gene; V was cut back by 1 base and J by 3 bases. The CDR3 spans 14 residues. This CDR3 is CSARGKTSGYEQYF. The CDR3 DNA reads TGCAGTGCTAGAGGAAAGACTAGCGGCTACGAGCAGTACTTC.